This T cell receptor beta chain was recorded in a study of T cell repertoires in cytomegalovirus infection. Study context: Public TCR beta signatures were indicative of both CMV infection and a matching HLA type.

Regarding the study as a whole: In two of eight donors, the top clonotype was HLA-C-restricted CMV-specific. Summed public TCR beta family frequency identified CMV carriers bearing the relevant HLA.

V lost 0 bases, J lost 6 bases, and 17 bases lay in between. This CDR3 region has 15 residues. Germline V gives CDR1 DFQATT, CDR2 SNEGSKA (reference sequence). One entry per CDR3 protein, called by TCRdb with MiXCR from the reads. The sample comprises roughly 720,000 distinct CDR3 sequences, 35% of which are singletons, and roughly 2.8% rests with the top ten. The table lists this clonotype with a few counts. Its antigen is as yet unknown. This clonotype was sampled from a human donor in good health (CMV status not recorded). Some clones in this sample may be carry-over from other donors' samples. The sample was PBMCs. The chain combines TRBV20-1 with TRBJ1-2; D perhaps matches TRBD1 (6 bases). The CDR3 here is CSARDPQGGFNGYTF. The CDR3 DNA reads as TGCAGTGCTAGAGACCCACAGGGCGGGTTTAATGGCTACACCTTC.